These 10 T cell receptor beta chains were sequenced from one sample in a study of shared clonotypes between healthy human individuals. This table comes from immunoSEQ multiplex PCR, and its TCRdb copy is limited to in-frame clones, with some not included. The sample has millions of clones; about 92% are singletons. Naivety among CD8 cells was defined by CD45RO negativity and positive CCR7 selection, thereby excluding terminally differentiated effector memory CD45RA+ cells. The sequencing sample was made of naive CD8+ T cells from PBMCs. These TCRs come from a man aged 18 to 29 in good health. Some clones in this sample may be carry-over from other donors' samples.

This chain links TRBV6-6 with TRBJ2-7; TRBD1 aligns across 8 bases. Germline-derived CDR1 and CDR2 are MNHNY and SVGAGI (reference sequence). V gave up 5 bases and J gave up 2 bases; unmatched junction bases: 2. The CDR3 totals 13 residues. Here the CDR3 DNA reads TGTGCCAGCAGTCAGGACAGGGCCTACGAGCAGTACTTC. This encodes CASSQDRAYEQYF.

On this clone itself: This sample includes further DNA sequences coding for the same CDR3. The V and J genes are TRBV28 and TRBJ2-7; 9 positions agree with TRBD2. The CDR3 runs to 14 residues. The germline V gene encodes CDR1 MDHEN and CDR2 SYDVKM. Losses at the gene ends were 6 bases for V and 4 bases for J; bases not matched to a gene: 7. Here the CDR3 DNA reads TGTGCCAGCAGCTCGGGACTAGCAAGTTACGAGCAGTACTTC. This gives the protein CASSSGLASYEQYF.

This chain joins TRBV27 and TRBJ2-2; D is uncertain. Germline CDR1 reads MNHEY; CDR2 reads SMNVEV (reference sequence). Between the trimmed V and J ends, which lost 7 bases and 1 base, there was a span of 4 bases. The CDR3 loop spans 12 amino acids. CDR3 residues: CASMGNTGELFF. The CDR3 bases are TGTGCCAGCATGGGGAACACCGGGGAGCTGTTTTTT.

The chain has TRBV6-1 and TRBJ1-3; D possibly corresponds to TRBD1 (5 bases). Per the germline V gene, CDR1 is MNHNS and CDR2 is SASEGT. The CDR3 has 17 residues. V shed 4 bases and J shed 0 bases, with 16 bases lying between them. The CDR3 DNA follows: TGTGCCAGCAGTGGCCGGGACCCGACCCTCTCTGGAAACACCATATATTTT. Its protein product is CASSGRDPTLSGNTIYF.

The rearrangement uses TRBV27 and TRBJ1-5; no firm D call. This CDR3 contains 15 residues. Deletions cut 5 bases from V and 0 bases from J, with 11 bases between. The V gene's germline CDR1 is MNHEY and CDR2 SMNVEV (reference sequence). The CDR3 bases are TGTGCCAGCAGTCCGCGACTGTATAGCAATCAGCCCCAGCATTTT. Encoded protein: CASSPRLYSNQPQHF.

The rearrangement joins TRBV4-1 to TRBJ2-7, with 10 bases lining up with TRBD2. The length of the CDR3 is 13 residues. Trimming removed 4 bases from V and 7 bases from J; junction bases left unmatched: 4. CDR1 and CDR2 from the germline V gene are MGHRA and YSYEKL. Written as DNA, the CDR3 is TGCGCCAGCAGCCGACTGGGACTAGCGGAGCAGTACTTC. Translating it yields CASSRLGLAEQYF.

V and J are TRBV28 and TRBJ2-1; 9 bases are a match to TRBD1. Trimming removed 9 bases from V and 0 bases from J; junction bases left unmatched: 12. CDR1 is MDHEN, CDR2 SYDVKM, per germline. CDR3 length: 17 amino acids. The DNA for the CDR3 is TGTGCCAGTAAGGGACAGGGCGCCCTCAGCTCCTACAATGAGCAGTTCTTC. Translating gives CASKGQGALSSYNEQFF.

In the case of this clone: This same CDR3 is encoded by further DNA sequences in the sample. The CDR3 DNA reads as TGTGCCAGCAGCGTAGGGGGGGGATCCCCCTACGAGCAGTACTTC. This translates into CASSVGGGSPYEQYF. The V and J genes are TRBV9 and TRBJ2-7; 7 nucleotides match TRBD2. The CDR3 covers 15 residues. V gave up 0 bases and J gave up 2 bases; unmatched junction bases: 5. Germline V lookup: CDR1 SGDLS, CDR2 YYNGEE.

This chain connects TRBV7-9 to TRBJ2-7, with TRBD2 matching 11 bases. Per the germline V gene, CDR1 is SEHNR and CDR2 is FQNEAQ (reference sequence). The CDR3 has 15 residues. J lost 4 bases, V lost 1 base, and 3 bases had no gene match. The CDR3 DNA follows: TGTGCCAGCAGCTTAGTGGCTAGCGGGAGGTACGAGCAGTACTTC. It is translated as CASSLVASGRYEQYF.

The V call is TRBV6-5, the J call TRBJ1-3; unclear D gene. The germline V gene has CDR1 MNHEY and CDR2 SVGAGI. Trimming removed 2 bases from V and 2 bases from J, with 1 base in between. CDR3 length: 12 residues. The DNA for the CDR3 is TGTGCCAGCAGTTACCCTGGAAACACCATATATTTT. The encoded protein is CASSYPGNTIYF.